The rows below give T cell receptor beta chains drawn from one sample of a study of blood T cell repertoires in COVID-19. The table came from immunoSEQ multiplex PCR; TCRdb's copy has only in-frame clones and leaves some out. The table has 180,000 or so clones, around 82% seen once. The sequenced material came from peripheral blood. The source is a woman aged 80 or over with acute or convalescent COVID-19. CDR3s include the opening cysteine and the closing phenylalanine or tryptophan. A D gene is named only where the DNA matches it firmly. A row's size may be missing; if present it is once, few, many or a size class.

J: TRBJ2-5; length: 15; D: TRBD1; size: .; V: TRBV4-3; CDR3: CASSQGQGVGETQYF; DNA: TGCGCCAGCAGCCAAGGACAGGGGGTCGGGGAGACCCAGTACTTC
J: TRBJ1-1; length: 14; D: .; size: .; V: TRBV6-5; CDR3: CASRTPTGNTEAFF; DNA: TGTGCCAGCAGAACCCCTACAGGTAACACTGAAGCTTTCTTT
J: TRBJ1-1; length: 17; D: .; size: .; V: TRBV5-1; CDR3: CASSLEGVRGVNTEAFF; DNA: TGCGCCAGCAGCTTGGAAGGGGTGCGGGGGGTGAACACTGAAGCTTTCTTT
J: TRBJ2-7; length: 12; D: TRBD1; size: .; V: TRBV19; CDR3: CASDPGQGPMYF; DNA: TGTGCCAGTGACCCGGGACAGGGCCCTATGTACTTC
J: TRBJ2-3; length: 14; D: .; size: .; V: TRBV7-8; CDR3: CASSLAATLDTQYF; DNA: TGTGCCAGCAGCTTAGCTGCGACTCTGGATACGCAGTATTTT
J: TRBJ2-7; length: 15; D: TRBD2; size: .; V: TRBV5-1; CDR3: CASSLMTSGSYEQYF; DNA: TGCGCCAGCAGCCTAATGACTAGCGGTTCCTACGAGCAGTACTTC
J: TRBJ2-7; length: 15; D: TRBD1; size: .; V: TRBV7-8; CDR3: CASSSPGGFLYEQYF; DNA: TGTGCCAGCAGCTCCCCAGGGGGCTTTCTATACGAGCAGTACTTC
J: TRBJ2-1; length: 15; D: TRBD2; size: .; V: TRBV6-5; CDR3: CASSYGGDAYNEQFF; DNA: TGTGCCAGCAGTTACGGGGGGGACGCTTACAATGAGCAGTTCTTC
J: TRBJ2-7; length: 13; D: TRBD1; size: .; V: TRBV3-1/TRBV3-2; CDR3: CASSQGQYYEQCF; DNA: TGTGCCAGCAGCCAGGGACAGTACTACGAGCAGTGCTTC
J: TRBJ2-7; length: 15; D: .; size: .; V: TRBV18; CDR3: CASSPGLALTYEQYF; DNA: TGTGCCAGCTCACCAGGGTTAGCGCTTACCTACGAGCAGTACTTC
J: TRBJ1-2; length: 15; D: TRBD1; size: .; V: TRBV6-1; CDR3: CASSEGTGARDGYTF; DNA: TGTGCCAGCAGTGAAGGGACAGGGGCTCGAGATGGCTACACCTTC
J: TRBJ2-7; length: 14; D: .; size: .; V: TRBV7-2; CDR3: CASSLGGLRYEQYF; DNA: TGTGCCAGCAGCTTAGGCGGGCTTAGGTACGAGCAGTACTTC
J: TRBJ2-3; length: 15; D: TRBD1; size: .; V: TRBV19; CDR3: CASREDRESTDTQYF; DNA: TGTGCCAGTAGAGAGGACAGGGAAAGCACAGATACGCAGTATTTT
J: TRBJ1-5; length: 14; D: .; size: .; V: TRBV2; CDR3: CASSLARLNQPQHF; DNA: TGTGCCAGCAGTTTGGCCAGGTTGAATCAGCCCCAGCATTTT
J: TRBJ2-7; length: 17; D: .; size: .; V: TRBV21-1; CDR3: CASSKGSRGGQPYEQYF; DNA: TGTGCCAGCAGCAAAGGATCCCGCGGCGGGCAGCCCTACGAGCAGTACTTC
J: TRBJ2-2; length: 18; D: TRBD2; size: .; V: TRBV11-2; CDR3: CASSFLYDGLADTGELFF; DNA: TGTGCCAGCAGCTTCTTATATGACGGGCTAGCGGACACCGGGGAGCTGTTTTTT
J: TRBJ2-2; length: 15; D: TRBD1; size: .; V: TRBV6-5; CDR3: CASSSRTGGGGELFF; DNA: TGTGCCAGCAGTTCAAGGACAGGGGGGGGCGGGGAGCTGTTTTTT
J: TRBJ2-3; length: 12; D: .; size: .; V: TRBV19; CDR3: CASGGEADTQYF; DNA: TGTGCCAGCGGCGGTGAGGCAGATACGCAGTATTTT
J: TRBJ2-5; length: 12; D: .; size: .; V: TRBV29-1; CDR3: CSAARGQETQYF; DNA: TGCAGCGCCGCTAGAGGCCAAGAGACCCAGTACTTC
J: TRBJ2-3; length: 12; D: .; size: .; V: TRBV5-6; CDR3: CASSLAPREQYF; DNA: TGTGCCAGCAGCTTGGCGCCCCGAGAGCAGTATTTT
J: TRBJ1-3; length: 16; D: .; size: .; V: TRBV2; CDR3: CASSDRTGSSGNTIYF; DNA: TGTGCCAGCTCTGATCGGACTGGGAGCTCTGGAAACACCATATATTTT
J: TRBJ2-4; length: 16; D: .; size: once; V: TRBV15; CDR3: CATSRPSPRAKNIQYF; DNA: TGTGCCACCAGCAGACCGAGTCCGCGAGCCAAAAACATTCAGTACTTC
J: TRBJ1-5; length: 15; D: TRBD1; size: .; V: TRBV6-5; CDR3: CASRGQATSNQPQHF; DNA: TGTGCCAGCAGGGGACAGGCGACGAGCAATCAGCCCCAGCATTTT
J: TRBJ1-2; length: 13; D: TRBD1; size: .; V: TRBV7-2; CDR3: CASSPDRDYGYTF; DNA: TGTGCCAGCAGCCCGGACAGGGACTATGGCTACACCTTC
J: TRBJ2-7; length: 14; D: TRBD2; size: .; V: TRBV5-4; CDR3: CASSSGGAPYEQYF; DNA: TGTGCCAGCAGCTCGGGGGGGGCACCCTACGAGCAGTACTTC
J: TRBJ1-1; length: 16; D: .; size: few; V: TRBV6-2/TRBV6-3; CDR3: CASSFHRVDGVTEAFF; DNA: TGTGCCAGCAGTTTCCACAGGGTAGATGGAGTCACTGAAGCTTTCTTT
J: TRBJ1-5; length: 16; D: TRBD1; size: .; V: TRBV12-5; CDR3: CASGGKTTGDNQPQHF; DNA: TGTGCTAGTGGAGGGAAAACGACAGGGGACAATCAGCCCCAGCATTTT
J: TRBJ2-1; length: 12; D: TRBD1; size: .; V: TRBV5-6; CDR3: CASSWTGNEQFF; DNA: TGTGCCAGCAGCTGGACAGGTAATGAGCAGTTCTTC
J: TRBJ1-1; length: 12; D: .; size: .; V: TRBV5-1; CDR3: CASSLAQGEAFF; DNA: TGCGCCAGCAGCTTGGCGCAGGGCGAAGCTTTCTTT
J: TRBJ2-2; length: 14; D: .; size: .; V: TRBV11-2; CDR3: CASSAPDYTGELFF; DNA: TGTGCCAGCAGCGCCCCCGACTACACCGGGGAGCTGTTTTTT
J: TRBJ2-2; length: 16; D: TRBD1; size: .; V: TRBV29-1; CDR3: CSVTPLDRGDTGELFF; DNA: TGCAGCGTTACTCCACTGGACAGGGGAGATACCGGGGAGCTGTTTTTT
J: TRBJ1-4; length: 13; D: .; size: .; V: TRBV19; CDR3: CASSMALLEKLFF; DNA: TGTGCCAGTAGTATGGCCCTTCTGGAAAAACTGTTTTTT
J: TRBJ2-3; length: 16; D: TRBD2; size: .; V: TRBV7-9; CDR3: CASSLALAGPTDTQYF; DNA: TGTGCCAGCAGCTTAGCGCTAGCGGGGCCCACAGATACGCAGTATTTT
J: TRBJ1-2; length: 15; D: TRBD1; size: .; V: TRBV24-1; CDR3: CATSDSGTDFYGYTF; DNA: TGTGCCACCAGTGATTCCGGGACAGATTTCTATGGCTACACCTTC
J: TRBJ2-3; length: 12; D: TRBD2; size: .; V: TRBV29-1; CDR3: CSAETSGDTQYF; DNA: TGCAGCGCCGAGACTAGCGGAGATACGCAGTATTTT
J: TRBJ1-1; length: 15; D: .; size: .; V: TRBV5-5; CDR3: CASSPPQGASTEAFF; DNA: TGTGCCAGCAGCCCCCCACAGGGAGCGAGCACTGAAGCTTTCTTT
J: TRBJ2-5; length: 11; D: .; size: .; V: TRBV20-1; CDR3: CSALRGETQYF; DNA: TGCAGTGCTCTCAGGGGAGAGACCCAGTACTTC
J: TRBJ2-3; length: 16; D: TRBD2; size: .; V: TRBV2; CDR3: CASRVPSGTFTDTQYF; DNA: TGTGCCAGCAGAGTTCCTAGCGGCACCTTCACAGATACGCAGTATTTT